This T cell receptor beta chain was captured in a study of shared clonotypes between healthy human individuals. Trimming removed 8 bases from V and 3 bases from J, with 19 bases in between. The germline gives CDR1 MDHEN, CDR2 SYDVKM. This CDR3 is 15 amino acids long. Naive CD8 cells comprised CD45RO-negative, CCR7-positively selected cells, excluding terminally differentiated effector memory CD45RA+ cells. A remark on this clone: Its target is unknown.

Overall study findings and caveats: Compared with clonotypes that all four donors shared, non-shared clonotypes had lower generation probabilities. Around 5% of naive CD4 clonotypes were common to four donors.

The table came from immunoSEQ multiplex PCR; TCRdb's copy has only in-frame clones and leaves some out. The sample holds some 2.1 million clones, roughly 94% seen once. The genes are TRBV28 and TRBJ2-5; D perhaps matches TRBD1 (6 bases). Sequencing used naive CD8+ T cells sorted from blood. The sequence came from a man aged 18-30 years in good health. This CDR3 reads CASLPSDRTKETQYF. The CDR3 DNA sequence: TGTGCCAGCCTTCCTTCCGACAGGACCAAAGAGACCCAGTACTTC.